One and the same sample provided the 15 T cell receptor beta chains below, sequenced in a study of T cells in women clearing cervical HPV infection listed by TCRdb under 2018. Library prep was done by the immunoSEQ multiplex PCR assay. Here the immuneACCESS table is served through TCRdb, limited to in-frame sequences with V and J called. Missing clones are a known gap in these copies; in checked studies unresolved V genes cover under half, and the rest lacks a known reason. The table for this sample records about 22,000 clones. Less than 15% of the sample is taken by the ten largest. The sequencing sample was made of blood buffy coat. The receptors derive from a woman aged 18 to 75 with a cervical HPV16 infection that either progressed to CIN3+ or cleared (not recorded which).

Remarks on this clone: The CDR3 is cut off 3 residues early in the read; its end comes from the germline J gene. The V and J genes are TRBV5-1 and TRBJ2-2; 10 positions agree with TRBD1. CDR1 is SGHRS and CDR2 is YFSETQ in the germline V gene. CDR3 length: 14 amino acids. The part of the CDR3 DNA that was read is TGCGCCAGCAGCCCTCGGACAGGGGGAGAAAAG. Translated, it gives CASSPRTGGEK. The full CDR3 sequence reads CASSPRTGGEKLFF.

CDR3 amino acids: CASSLARRGGVDNSPLHF. Partial CDR3 DNA: TGCGCCAGCAGCTTGGCACGTCGAGGGGGCGTCGATAATTCACCC. The chain has TRBV5-1 and TRBJ1-6; TRBD1 matches 7 bases. The CDR3 end falls 3 residues outside the read, so it is completed with the germline J gene. CDR3 size: 18 residues. Germline loops: CDR1 SGHRS, CDR2 YFSETQ. With 0 bases clipped from V and 5 bases from J, the junction kept 11 bases outside the gene matches.

As concerns this clone: The read stops 3 residues short of the end of the CDR3; the missing end is completed from the germline J gene. V usage is TRBV19 and J usage is TRBJ2-4, with D perhaps TRBD1 (6 bases). Germline V gives CDR1 LNHDA, CDR2 SQIVND (reference sequence). The CDR3 runs to 14 residues. This chain's CDR3 is CASSTTHRAYGQYF. Partial CDR3 DNA: TGTGCCAGTAGTACCACCCACAGGGCCTACGGT. The full variable domain, with the rest looked up from reference TRBV19 and TRBJ2-4, is DGGITQSPKYLFRKEGQNVTLSCEQNLNHDAMYWYRQDPGQGLRLIYYSQIVNDFQKGDIAEGYSVSREKKESFPLTVTSAQKNPTAFYLCASSTTHRAYGQYFGAGTRLSVL.

Notes on this clone: The observed sequence ends 3 residues before the CDR3 terminus, with the missing tail filled in from the germline J gene. This chain links TRBV12-3 or TRBV12-4 with TRBJ1-2; D unclear. The length of the CDR3 is 12 residues. CDR3 sequence: CASSFEGRSYTF. CDR3 DNA (partial): TGTGCCAGCAGTTTTGAGGGTAGGAGC.

Of note for this clone: The DNA ends 3 residues before the CDR3 does, and the rest of the CDR3 is filled in from the germline J gene. The rearrangement uses TRBV30 and TRBJ2-7, with 9 bases matching TRBD1. Trimming at V came to 1 base and at J to 4 bases, leaving 8 bases not matched to a gene. CDR1 is GTSNPN and CDR2 is SVGIG in the germline V gene (reference sequence). The CDR3 runs 15 residues. The sequenced part of the CDR3 DNA is TGTGCCTGGAGTGCAGGGACTGACAGGGGGTACGAG. Translated: CAWSAGTDRGYE. The CDR3 as a whole reads CAWSAGTDRGYEQYF.

Points on this clone: The CDR3 end lies 3 residues beyond the end of the read and is filled in from the germline J gene. The chain links TRBV19 to TRBJ2-7, with a weak D call TRBD2 (6 bases). The CDR3 runs 14 residues. The germline V gene encodes CDR1 LNHDA and CDR2 SQIVND (reference sequence). Deletions cut 9 bases from V and 0 bases from J, with 15 bases between. The CDR3 DNA, read in part, is TGTGCCAGCCGGACTACCGGGGCCTCCTACGAG. Protein product: CASRTTGASYE. The CDR3, in full, reads CASRTTGASYEQYF.

As for this clone: The CDR3 extends 3 residues past the end of the read, so its final part is completed from the germline J gene. The genes are TRBV28 and TRBJ1-2, with TRBD1 as a possible D gene (5 bases). This CDR3 region has 14 residues. The germline V and J ends were trimmed by 4 bases and 3 bases, with 12 bases remaining between them. Germline-derived CDR1 and CDR2 are MDHEN and SYDVKM. The CDR3 loop is CASSSPGGDYGYTF. Incomplete CDR3 DNA: TGTGCCAGCAGTTCCCCCGGGGGGGACTATGGC.

Regarding this clone: The read stops 3 residues short of the end of the CDR3; the missing end is completed from the germline J gene. The chain recombines TRBV18 with TRBJ1-1, with 7 nucleotides matching TRBD1. The CDR3 runs to 13 residues. Germline values: CDR1 KGHSH, CDR2 LQKENI. The covered CDR3 bases are TGTGCCAGCTCACCAGGGACAGATCTTGGG. Translated, it gives CASSPGTDLG. The entire CDR3 protein is CASSPGTDLGAFF.

On this clone itself: The CDR3 end falls 3 residues outside the read, so it is completed with the germline J gene. The chain carries TRBV6-1 and TRBJ1-4, with TRBD1 identical over 7 bases. Looked up from germline, CDR1 is MNHNS and CDR2 is SASEGT. The CDR3 totals 15 residues. J was trimmed by 8 bases and V by 3 bases; bases with no gene match: 9. Partial CDR3 DNA: TGTGCCAGCAGTGACCAGAGCGTGGGACAGGAAAAA. It yields the protein CASSDQSVGQEK. The complete CDR3 reads CASSDQSVGQEKLFF.

Note on this clone: The DNA ends 3 residues before the CDR3 does, and the rest of the CDR3 is filled in from the germline J gene. This chain links TRBV2 with TRBJ1-5, with D possibly TRBD1 on 5 matching bases. The germline V gene encodes CDR1 SNHLY and CDR2 FYNNEI. CDR3 length: 14 residues. V was clipped by 3 bases and J by 6 bases, with 12 bases between them. The CDR3 here is CASSDRAAGQPQHF. The DNA read from the CDR3 is TGTGCCAGCAGTGACAGGGCGGCCGGTCAGCCC.

Worth noting for this clone: The read gets to within 3 residues of the CDR3 end, and the germline J gene fills in the rest. V usage is TRBV5-4 and J usage is TRBJ2-7; 7 nucleotides line up with TRBD2. The ends lost 4 bases at V and 4 bases at J; junction bases unmatched: 14. The length of the CDR3 is 16 residues. Germline CDR1 and CDR2: SGHNT and YYREEE (reference sequence). The sequenced CDR3 bases are TGTGCCAGCAGCAGACATTCGGGCGCGGGGGTATACGAG. Its translation is CASSRHSGAGVYE. The full CDR3 is CASSRHSGAGVYEQYF.

Of note for this clone: The CDR3 is cut off 3 residues early in the read; its end comes from the germline J gene. The V and J genes are TRBV30 and TRBJ1-2; 8 bases are a match to TRBD1. The CDR3 loop spans 14 amino acids. Germline V gene data show CDR1 as GTSNPN and CDR2 as SVGIG (reference sequence). This CDR3 is CAWRGQGATDTYTF. The CDR3 bases that were read are TGTGCCTGGAGAGGGCAGGGGGCGACAGATACC.

Measured by frequency, this clone is medium-sized. The read finishes 3 residues shy of the CDR3 end, and the germline J gene is used to complete it. V usage is TRBV7-9 and J usage is TRBJ2-5; TRBD2 might be the D (5 bases). Germline lookup yields CDR1 SEHNR and CDR2 FQNEAQ (reference sequence). V lost 5 bases, J lost 5 bases, and 18 bases lay in between. CDR3 length: 15 residues. The CDR3 DNA, read in part, is TGTGCCAGCAGCCTAGAGCTAGCAATGGGGGAGACC. It specifies CASSLELAMGET. The whole CDR3 sequence reads CASSLELAMGETQYF.

Worth noting for this clone: With the read ending 3 residues before the CDR3 end, the germline J gene is used to fill in that end. The chain employs TRBV7-2 and TRBJ1-5, with D possibly TRBD1 on 5 matching bases. V lost 1 base and J lost 7, with 11 bases in between. The CDR3 consists of 14 residues. CDR1 and CDR2 (germline): SGHTA, FQGNSA. The CDR3 bases that were read are TGTGCCAGCAGCTTAGAGGCAGGGCCCCAGCCC. This gives the protein CASSLEAGPQP. The full CDR3 is CASSLEAGPQPQHF.

Of note for this clone: The CDR3 end is not reached by the read, which stops 3 residues before it; the germline J gene fills it in. V and J are TRBV2 and TRBJ1-4; 7 nucleotides agree with TRBD1. The CDR3 is made up of 15 amino acids. Germline assignment: CDR1 SNHLY and CDR2 FYNNEI. CDR3 sequence: CARRQGGSYNSPLFF. CDR3 DNA, as far as it was read: TGTGCCAGGAGACAGGGTGGGTCCTATAATTCACCA.